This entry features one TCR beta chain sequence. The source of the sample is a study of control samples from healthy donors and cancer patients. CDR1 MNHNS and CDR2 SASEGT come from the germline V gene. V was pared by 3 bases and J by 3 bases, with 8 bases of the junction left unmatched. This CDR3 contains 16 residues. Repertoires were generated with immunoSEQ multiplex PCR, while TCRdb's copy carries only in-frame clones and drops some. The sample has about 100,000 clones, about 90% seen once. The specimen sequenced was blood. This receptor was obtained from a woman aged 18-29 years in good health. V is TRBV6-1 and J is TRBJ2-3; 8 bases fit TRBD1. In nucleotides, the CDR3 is TGTGCCAGCAGTGATCTGACAGGGGCGGGGACAGATACGCAGTATTTT. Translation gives CASSDLTGAGTDTQYF.